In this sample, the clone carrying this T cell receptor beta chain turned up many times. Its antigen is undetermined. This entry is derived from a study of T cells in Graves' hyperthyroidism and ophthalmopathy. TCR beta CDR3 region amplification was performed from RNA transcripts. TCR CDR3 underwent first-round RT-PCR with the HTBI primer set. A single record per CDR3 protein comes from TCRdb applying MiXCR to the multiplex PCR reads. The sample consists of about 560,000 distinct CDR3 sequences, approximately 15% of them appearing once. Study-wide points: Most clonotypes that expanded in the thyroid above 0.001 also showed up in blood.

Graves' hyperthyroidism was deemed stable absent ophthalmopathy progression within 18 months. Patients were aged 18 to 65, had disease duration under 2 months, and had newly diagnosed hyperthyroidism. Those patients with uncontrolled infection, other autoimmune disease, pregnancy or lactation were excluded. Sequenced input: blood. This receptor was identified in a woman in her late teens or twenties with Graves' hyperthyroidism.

The CDR3 coding sequence is TGTGCCAGCAGCCAACGCGACAGGGAGTGGGGCGGCTACACCTTC. It specifies CASSQRDREWGGYTF. The rearrangement joins TRBV3-1 to TRBJ1-2; 7 nucleotides line up with TRBD1. The CDR3 has 15 amino acids. Per the germline V gene, CDR1 is LGHDT and CDR2 is YNNKEL (reference sequence). Trimming removed 2 bases from V and 8 bases from J; junction bases left unmatched: 11.